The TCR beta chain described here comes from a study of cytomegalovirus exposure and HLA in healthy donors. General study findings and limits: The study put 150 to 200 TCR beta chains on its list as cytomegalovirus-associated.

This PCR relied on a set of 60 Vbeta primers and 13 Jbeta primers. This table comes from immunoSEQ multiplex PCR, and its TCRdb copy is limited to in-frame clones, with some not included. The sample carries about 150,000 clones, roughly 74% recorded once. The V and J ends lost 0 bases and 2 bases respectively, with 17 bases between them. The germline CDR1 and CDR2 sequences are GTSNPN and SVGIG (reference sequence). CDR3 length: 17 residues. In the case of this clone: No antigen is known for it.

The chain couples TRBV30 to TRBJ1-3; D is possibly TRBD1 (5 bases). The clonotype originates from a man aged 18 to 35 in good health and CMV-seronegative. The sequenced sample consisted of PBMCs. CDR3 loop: CAWSVLRDFQTGNTIYF. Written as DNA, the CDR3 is TGTGCCTGGAGTGTACTTCGGGACTTTCAAACTGGAAACACCATATATTTT.